These 13 T cell receptor beta chains were sequenced from one sample in a study of T-cell reconstitution after alpha-beta-depleted transplantation in children. The TCRbeta library was prepared with unique molecular identifiers. TCRdb passed the PCR reads through MiXCR, listing each CDR3 protein once. The sample shows about 260,000 distinct CDR3 sequences, 9.5% to 13% of them seen only once. Sequenced material: peripheral blood, taken 180 days after TCRalphabeta/CD19-depleted stem cell transplant. The receptor source for this set is a male patient aged 2 to 9 who had a stem cell transplant for chronic granulomatous disease, so the T cells may come from the graft donor.

The V call is TRBV19, the J call TRBJ2-1; no definite D call. Between the trimmed V and J ends, which lost 6 bases and 4 bases, there was a span of 16 bases. The CDR3 sequence is 15 residues long. Germline V lookup: CDR1 LNHDA, CDR2 SQIVND (reference sequence). The chain's CDR3 is CASSPPPGPYNEQFF. The DNA of the CDR3 is TGTGCCAGTAGCCCACCCCCTGGCCCTTACAATGAGCAGTTCTTC.

Ten or more counts support this clonotype. This chain links TRBV20-1 with TRBJ2-7; D unclear. Trimming took 0 bases from V and 2 from J, leaving 11 bases between them. Germline V lookup: CDR1 DFQATT, CDR2 SNEGSKA (reference sequence). This CDR3 is 14 amino acids long. CDR3 coding DNA: TGCAGTGCTAGAGATCATGGCAGGACCTACGAGCAGTACTTC. It encodes CSARDHGRTYEQYF.

This clonotype was seen ten or more times. V and J are TRBV6-5 and TRBJ1-1; D ambiguous. The CDR3 length is 14 residues. Trimming stripped 0 bases from V and 0 bases from J, with 5 bases between. Germline values: CDR1 MNHEY, CDR2 SVGAGI. This CDR3 reads CASSYSLLNTEAFF. CDR3 bases: TGTGCCAGCAGTTACTCGCTTTTGAACACTGAAGCTTTCTTT.

This clonotype occurred many times. V is TRBV18 and J is TRBJ2-3; TRBD1 might be the D (5 bases). This CDR3 comprises 13 residues. V was clipped by 8 bases and J by 4 bases, with 13 bases between them. Germline CDR1 KGHSH, CDR2 LQKENI. CDR3 sequence reads: CASSPGFPDTQYF. DNA of the CDR3: TGTGCCAGCAGCCCAGGGTTTCCAGATACGCAGTATTTT.

This clonotype was recorded at least ten times. V is TRBV6-1 and J is TRBJ2-3; D assignment may be TRBD1 or TRBD2 (5 bases each). Per germline, CDR1 MNHNS and CDR2 SASEGT. The CDR3 extends over 13 amino acids. V was clipped by 7 bases and J by 8 bases, with 16 bases between them. The CDR3 DNA sequence: TGTGCCAGCACCGGGACGGCCGAGGGTACGCAGTATTTT. Its translation: CASTGTAEGTQYF.

This clonotype was seen repeatedly, ten times or more. The chain uses TRBV9 and TRBJ2-5; weak D call: TRBD1 (6 bases). The V end lost 8 bases, the J end lost 4 bases, and 9 bases lay between the germline ends. Germline V gene data show CDR1 as SGDLS and CDR2 as YYNGEE. This CDR3 is 11 amino acids long. As DNA, the CDR3 is TGTGCCAGATTAGGGGGAGAGACCCAGTACTTC. Amino acid sequence: CARLGGETQYF. The full variable domain, with the rest looked up from reference TRBV9 and TRBJ2-5, is DSGVTQTPKHLITATGQRVTLRCSPRSGDLSVYWYQQSLDQGLQFLIQYYNGEERAKGNILERFSAQQFPDLHSELNLSSLELGDSALYFCARLGGETQYFGPGTRLLVL.

This clonotype came up many times. V usage is TRBV4-1 and J usage is TRBJ2-3; 7 bases are shared with TRBD2. The junction had 8 bases not matched to a gene; V was cut back by 2 bases and J by 3 bases. CDR1 and CDR2 (germline): MGHRA, YSYEKL. The CDR3 loop spans 16 amino acids. CDR3 coding DNA: TGCGCCAGCAGCCAACCCGGGAAGCGGGGAACAGATACGCAGTATTTT. Protein: CASSQPGKRGTDTQYF.

In this sample, this clonotype turned up many times. V gene TRBV7-2 combines with J gene TRBJ2-7, with 10 bases identical to TRBD2. V lost 5 bases and J lost 2; bases outside the gene matches: 6. In germline, CDR1 is SGHTA, CDR2 FQGNSA. This CDR3 contains 15 residues. This CDR3 reads CASSRIAGGTYEQYF. CDR3 nucleotide sequence: TGTGCCAGCAGCAGAATAGCGGGGGGAACCTACGAGCAGTACTTC.

In this sample, this clonotype turned up many times. This sequence joins TRBV24-1 and TRBJ2-1; 10 bases map to TRBD1. The CDR3 is made up of 17 amino acids. The V gene's germline CDR1 is KGHDR and CDR2 SFDVKD. V was pared by 4 bases and J by 2 bases, with 7 bases of the junction left unmatched. This CDR3 is CATSDSTGTGAYNEQFF. CDR3 nucleotide sequence: TGTGCCACCAGTGACTCTACCGGGACAGGGGCCTACAATGAGCAGTTCTTC.

This clonotype has just a few counts. The DNA for the CDR3 is TGTGCCAGCAGTTACGGGGGGCCCTACGAGCAGTACTTC. Translating it yields CASSYGGPYEQYF. This chain joins TRBV6-6 and TRBJ2-7; perhaps D is TRBD1 or TRBD2 (6 bases each). This CDR3 has 13 residues. V was pared by 2 bases and J by 2 bases, with 7 bases between. CDR1 MNHNY and CDR2 SVGAGI come from the germline V gene (reference sequence).

At least ten counts were recorded for this clonotype. The rearrangement uses TRBV5-4 and TRBJ2-2; no reliable D call. Trimming left V 0 bases short and J 6 bases short, with 12 bases between. This CDR3 has 15 amino acids. In germline, CDR1 is SGHNT, CDR2 YYREEE (reference sequence). CDR3 nucleotides: TGTGCCAGCAGCTTGGGGTATCCAATCTCCGGGGAGCTGTTTTTT. Translation: CASSLGYPISGELFF.

This clonotype was found many times. J is TRBJ2-5 and V is TRBV12-3 or TRBV12-4; D perhaps matches TRBD2 (5 bases). With 7 bases removed from V and 2 bases from J, the gap between germline ends came to 17 bases. The CDR3 is 15 amino acids. CDR3 in amino acids: CASTLSGLGQETQYF. The CDR3 bases are TGTGCCAGCACCCTATCGGGGTTAGGGCAAGAGACCCAGTACTTC.

This clonotype has a count of ten or more. The V call is TRBV5-1, the J call TRBJ2-1; 12 nucleotides match TRBD2. Germline-derived CDR1 and CDR2 are SGHRS and YFSETQ. The CDR3 extends over 17 amino acids. With V trimmed by 4 bases and J by 6 bases, 11 bases remained unmatched. DNA of the CDR3: TGCGCCAGCAGCCGCACCCTAGCGGGAGGGGTTTCCAATGAGCAGTTCTTC. Translated, it gives CASSRTLAGGVSNEQFF.